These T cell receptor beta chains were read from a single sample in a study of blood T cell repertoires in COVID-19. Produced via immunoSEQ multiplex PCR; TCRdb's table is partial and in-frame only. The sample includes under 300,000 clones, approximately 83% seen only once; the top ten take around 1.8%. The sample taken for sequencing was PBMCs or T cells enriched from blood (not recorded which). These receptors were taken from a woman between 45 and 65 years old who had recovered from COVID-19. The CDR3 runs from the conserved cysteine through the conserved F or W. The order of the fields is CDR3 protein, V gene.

CASSVSRENTEAFF TRBV2
CASRRDREGNEQFF TRBV19
CASSSGTGGHEQFF TRBV7-3
CASSEWRPGELFF TRBV2
CSVELAGAETQYF TRBV29-1
CASSWTGVGAYEQYF TRBV6-5
CATSRDNYEQYF TRBV15
CASSPRVTGVYEQYF TRBV7-9
CAIGRRSYEQYF TRBV10-3
CSVERQGGGTQYF TRBV29-1
CASKGQGVDQPQHF TRBV2
CAISDHFRDNEILLIAYEQYF TRBV10-3
CATWDTSWNTEAFF TRBV2
CASSSLEGTSGRAGTDTQYF TRBV28
CASSTQIASDRSSYEQYF TRBV7-6
CASNLHIVGGGYTF TRBV28
CASSSISTSGDGYTF TRBV5-1
CASSVYGPGATYNEQFF TRBV6-1
CASSWARDYEQYF TRBV5-1
CASSLEQGRETQYF TRBV7-9
CAWNDLGGGYTF TRBV30
CASSAVLRQGYQQYF TRBV13
CASSLGRVSTGELFF TRBV5-1
CASGRGTDEQYF TRBV27
CAIRRGSLYEQYF TRBV10-3
CASSSYGDSPKNIQYF TRBV5-1
CASRYSYEQYF TRBV2
CASSSKISSGNTIYF TRBV13
CASSSEDRVTEAFF TRBV5-4
CASSLGGRGGEKLFF TRBV11-2
CASSYSGSLAGGYEQFF TRBV6-2/TRBV6-3
CASSLSDIGNQPQHF TRBV7-9
CASSIEDRGTSGYTF TRBV19
CASSSGTDNTEAFF TRBV5-4
CASSVGSEETQYF TRBV9